These 22 T cell receptor beta chains came from one sample sequenced in a study of cytomegalovirus exposure and HLA in healthy donors. 60 Vbeta and 13 Jbeta primers were used in PCR. TCRdb's table, derived via immunoSEQ multiplex PCR, lists solely in-frame clones and lacks some. The sample carries over 150,000 clones, about four fifths recorded once. The sequenced sample consisted of PBMCs. The receptors come from a girl aged 10 to 17 in good health and CMV-seropositive.

In this sample, this clone turned up once. V gene TRBV27 combines with J gene TRBJ2-7, with TRBD2 identical over 8 bases. The V gene end was trimmed by 4 bases and the J gene end by 3 bases; junction bases not matched to a gene: 8. Germline CDR1 MNHEY, CDR2 SMNVEV (reference sequence). CDR3 length equals 15 residues. The CDR3, as DNA: TGTGCCAGCAGTTGGAGTAGCGGGGCTTACTACGAGCAGTACTTC. The encoded protein is CASSWSSGAYYEQYF.

There are a few counts of this clone. Other nucleotide sequences from this sample produce the same CDR3. V is TRBV28 and J is TRBJ2-1, with 11 positions matching TRBD2. Germline values: CDR1 MDHEN, CDR2 SYDVKM. V was pared by 6 bases and J by 6 bases, with 4 bases of the junction left unmatched. CDR3 length equals 14 residues. The CDR3, as DNA: TGTGCCAGCAGACTTAGCGGGAGGGCCAATGAGCAGTTCTTC. Its protein is CASRLSGRANEQFF.

The chain carries TRBV11-2 and TRBJ1-5; D perhaps matches TRBD1 (5 bases). V dropped 5 bases and J dropped 2 bases, with 10 bases sitting between them. Germline CDR1 SGHAT, CDR2 FQNNGV. This CDR3 has 14 residues. The CDR3 spells CASSPGGGNQPQHF. The CDR3 DNA is TGTGCCAGCAGCCCGGGAGGGGGCAATCAGCCCCAGCATTTT. The entire variable domain, with the rest obtained from reference TRBV11-2 and TRBJ1-5, is as follows: EAGVAQSPRYKIIEKRQSVAFWCNPISGHATLYWYQQILGQGPKLLIQFQNNGVVDDSQLPKDRFSAERLKGVDSTLKIQPAKLEDSAVYLCASSPGGGNQPQHFGDGTRLSIL.

This clone was observed a single time. The chain combines TRBV7-8 with TRBJ2-3; D is perhaps TRBD2 (5 bases). Germline V gene sequence: CDR1 SGHVS, CDR2 FQNEAQ. The V and J ends lost 4 bases and 2 bases respectively, with 13 bases between them. The CDR3 length is 15 residues. CDR3: CASSSRLANTDTQYF. The CDR3 DNA follows: TGTGCCAGCAGCTCCCGCTTAGCGAACACAGATACGCAGTATTTT.

The genes are TRBV28 and TRBJ1-4; the match to TRBD1 covers 11 bases. The CDR3 totals 15 residues. The germline gives CDR1 MDHEN, CDR2 SYDVKM. Germline trimming cut 5 bases from V and 7 bases from J; bases unmatched to any gene: 6. This CDR3 is CASSPVGTGGEKLFF. The CDR3 DNA follows: TGTGCCAGCAGTCCGGTAGGGACAGGGGGTGAAAAACTGTTTTTT.

This chain uses TRBV5-1 with TRBJ1-4; D is undetermined. The CDR3 has 13 residues. Germline V CDR1 and CDR2: SGHRS, YFSETQ. The V end lost 0 bases, the J end lost 12 bases, and 12 bases lay between the germline ends. CDR3 nucleotides: TGCGCCAGCAGCTTGGAGAGCGGGGTGGAACTGTTTTTT. Amino acids: CASSLESGVELFF.

The J gene is TRBJ1-2, the V gene TRBV28; D is unresolved. Germline-derived CDR1 and CDR2 are MDHEN and SYDVKM. The CDR3 is 14 amino acids. The ends were cut back, 1 base at V and 6 bases at J, with 12 bases in the middle. CDR3 in DNA: TGTGCCAGCAGTTTATATGTCAGGAGGAATGGCTACACCTTC. Translating it yields CASSLYVRRNGYTF.

This chain connects TRBV11-2 to TRBJ1-2; D is ambiguous. V lost 1 base and J lost 8, with 11 bases in between. CDR1 is SGHAT, CDR2 FQNNGV, per germline. The CDR3 is 13 amino acids. The CDR3 reads CASSLGATSGYTF. The CDR3 DNA is TGTGCCAGCAGCTTAGGGGCGACGTCGGGCTACACCTTC.

The chain joins TRBV29-1 to TRBJ1-4; D call uncertain. Germline V gene sequence: CDR1 SQVTM, CDR2 ANQGSEA. V shed 6 bases and J shed 11 bases, with 10 bases lying between them. This CDR3 contains 10 residues. The DNA for the CDR3 is TGCAGCGTCGGGGTTGACAAACTGTTTTTT. Residues: CSVGVDKLFF. Supplemented by reference TRBV29-1 and TRBJ1-4, the full variable domain reads SAVISQKPSRDICQRGTSLTIQCQVDSQVTMMFWYRQQPGQSLTLIATANQGSEATYESGFVIDKFPISRPNLTFSTLTVSNMSPEDSSIYLCSVGVDKLFFGSGTQLSVL.

This chain uses TRBV7-8 with TRBJ1-4; 9 nucleotides align to TRBD1. This CDR3 comprises 18 residues. Unmatched junction bases numbered 18, after V lost 5 bases and J lost 8 bases. Germline-derived CDR1 and CDR2 are SGHVS and FQNEAQ. CDR3 DNA sequence: TGTGCCAGCAGCGGTCCGGGACAGGGTATGTCGGGCCGCGAAAAACTGTTTTTT. Translating it yields CASSGPGQGMSGREKLFF.

The genes are TRBV10-1 and TRBJ2-7; D perhaps matches TRBD1 (6 bases). The J call is doubtful: the DNA matches TRBJ2-5 better. This CDR3 comprises 17 residues. CDR1 and CDR2 (germline): WNHNN, SYGVQD (reference sequence). This chain's CDR3 is CASSEMQGSRGQETQYF. Written as DNA, the CDR3 is TGCGCCAGCAGTGAAATGCAGGGGAGCCGAGGGCAAGAGACCCAGTACTTC.

The chain couples TRBV7-9 to TRBJ2-1; 10 bases agree with TRBD1. This CDR3 has 13 residues. Looked up from germline, CDR1 is SEHNR and CDR2 is FQNEAQ (reference sequence). V lost 11 bases, J lost 3 bases, and 4 bases stayed unmatched. In DNA, the CDR3 is TGTGCCGCCAGGACAGGGGGCTACAATGAGCAGTTCTTC. Its protein product is CAARTGGYNEQFF.

The rearrangement links TRBV6-1 to TRBJ2-3; D gene uncertain. V was pared by 3 bases and J by 0 bases, with 4 bases between. CDR1 and CDR2 from the germline V gene are MNHNS and SASEGT. The length of the CDR3 is 13 residues. The CDR3 DNA is TGTGCCAGCAGTGACCCTAGCACAGATACGCAGTATTTT. Its translation: CASSDPSTDTQYF.

This chain joins TRBV19 and TRBJ2-7, with TRBD2 matching over 10 bases. There are 15 residues in the CDR3. J lost 3 bases, V lost 2 bases, and 4 bases had no gene match. From germline, CDR1 is LNHDA and CDR2 SQIVND (reference sequence). The CDR3 DNA is TGTGCCAGTAGTATACAGGCTAGCGGGGGCTACGAGCAGTACTTC. This gives the protein CASSIQASGGYEQYF.

This rearrangement joins TRBV7-3 to TRBJ1-2, with 10 bases fitting TRBD1. V lost 5 bases and J lost 4; bases outside the gene matches: 1. This CDR3 contains 13 residues. Germline V lookup: CDR1 SGHTA, CDR2 FQGTGA. In nucleotides, the CDR3 is TGTGCCAGCAGCCGGGACAGGGGCTATGGCTACACCTTC. Translated, it gives CASSRDRGYGYTF.

This clone came up once. The chain is built from TRBV18 and TRBJ1-1; the match to TRBD1 covers 7 bases. The CDR3 is made up of 14 amino acids. CDR1 is KGHSH and CDR2 is LQKENI in the germline V gene. The junction had 10 bases not matched to a gene; V was cut back by 6 bases and J by 6 bases. The CDR3 DNA is TGTGCCAGCTCTTACAGGGGAGTGGGCTCTGAAGCTTTCTTT. Its translation is CASSYRGVGSEAFF.

The V and J genes are TRBV9 and TRBJ2-3, with TRBD2 identical over 9 bases. V shed 1 base, J shed 6 bases, and the junction held 0 bases outside the gene matches. CDR1 and CDR2 (germline): SGDLS, YYNGEE. The CDR3 runs 13 residues. This CDR3 reads CASSVLAGDTQYF. The CDR3 DNA is TGTGCCAGCAGCGTACTAGCGGGGGATACGCAGTATTTT.

This clone was picked up one time. The V gene is TRBV30, the J gene TRBJ1-4, with D perhaps matching TRBD1 (5 bases). The CDR3 spans 17 residues. The V and J ends lost 1 base and 5 bases respectively, with 20 bases between them. Germline CDR1 is GTSNPN and CDR2 is SVGIG (reference sequence). In DNA form, the CDR3 reads TGTGCCTGGAGTGCAGGCGCTCCGGGACTGGGGAATGAAAAACTGTTTTTT. Translating gives CAWSAGAPGLGNEKLFF.

The V gene is TRBV7-9, the J gene TRBJ2-1; D is possibly TRBD1 (6 bases). Between the trimmed V and J ends, which lost 3 bases and 5 bases, there was a span of 11 bases. Germline CDR1 reads SEHNR; CDR2 reads FQNEAQ (reference sequence). This CDR3 is 14 amino acids long. The CDR3 protein is CASSFLGQHNEQFF. DNA for the CDR3: TGTGCCAGCAGCTTTCTCGGACAGCACAATGAGCAGTTCTTC. Together with reference TRBV7-9 and TRBJ2-1, the CDR3 gives the full variable domain: DTGVSQNPRHKITKRGQNVTFRCDPISEHNRLYWYRQTLGQGPEFLTYFQNEAQLEKSRLLSDRFSAERPKGSFSTLEIQRTEQGDSAMYLCASSFLGQHNEQFFGPGTRLTVL.

The rearrangement uses TRBV10-1 and TRBJ2-5; 7 bases fit TRBD2. With 8 bases clipped from V and 5 bases from J, the junction kept 11 bases outside the gene matches. From germline, CDR1 is WNHNN and CDR2 SYGVQD (reference sequence). The CDR3 is 14 amino acids. CDR3 DNA sequence: TGCGCCAGCCAAAGCGGGACGGCGAGTGAGACCCAGTACTTC. Its translation: CASQSGTASETQYF.

CDR3 DNA sequence: TGCGCCAGCAGCCAAGATTGGGACATCTCGAACACTGAAGCTTTCTTT. Amino acid sequence: CASSQDWDISNTEAFF. V and J are TRBV4-3 and TRBJ1-1; D might be TRBD1 (6 bases). The CDR3 is made up of 16 amino acids. Trimming removed 0 bases at V and 1 base at J, with 12 bases between. CDR1 is LGHNA, CDR2 YSLEER, per germline.

The genes are TRBV19 and TRBJ1-3, with D unresolved. The CDR3 runs 14 residues. CDR1 is LNHDA, CDR2 SQIVND, per germline (reference sequence). Trimming took 7 bases from V and 3 from J, leaving 13 bases between them. CDR3 loop: CASIDTANGNTIYF. In DNA form, the CDR3 reads TGTGCCAGTATAGACACAGCTAATGGAAACACCATATATTTT.